The entry that follows covers one T cell receptor (beta chain) sequence. The RNA, roughly 0.5 to 1 ug, was put through reverse transcription using random hexamers. The TCR beta CDR3 was amplified by immunoSEQ multiplex PCR across 54 Vbeta, 13 Jbeta. TCRdb reprocessed the immunoSEQ multiplex PCR reads with MiXCR, giving one entry per CDR3 protein. The sample shows roughly 130,000 distinct CDR3 sequences, 85% to 95% of them seen only once. The germline V and J ends were trimmed by 6 bases and 7 bases, with 12 bases remaining between them. The CDR3 contains 11 residues. Germline-derived CDR1 and CDR2 are SQVTM and ANQGSEA. The sample originates from a study of CD8 T cells in Susac syndrome.

The sequence came from a human donor with Susac syndrome. The sequencing input was CD8+ T cells from PBMCs. The chain recombines TRBV29-1 with TRBJ1-2, with a weak D call TRBD1 (5 bases). For the CDR3, the DNA is TGCAGCGTCCCGGGGGGTGGTGGCTACACCTTC. It translates to CSVPGGGGYTF.